This is a list of T cell receptor beta chains from one sample in a study of CD8 T cells in Susac syndrome. MiXCR, applied by TCRdb to the immunoSEQ multiplex PCR reads, yields one record per CDR3 protein. The sample includes about 130,000 distinct CDR3 sequences, approximately 93% of them seen just once. The source material was CD8+ T cells from PBMCs. Source of these receptors: a human donor with multiple sclerosis. CDR3s include the opening cysteine and the closing phenylalanine or tryptophan. D genes are given only for firm matches.

v_call	j_call	cdr3_length	d_call	cdr3_aa	cdr3_nt
TRBV7-9	TRBJ1-3	15	-	CASSLGLYSGNTIYF	TGTGCCAGCAGCTTAGGACTGTACTCTGGAAACACCATATATTTT
TRBV27	TRBJ1-4	13	-	CASGSGRSEKLFF	TGTGCCAGCGGGTCTGGCCGGAGCGAAAAACTGTTTTTT
TRBV6-4	TRBJ2-3	15	-	CASSIGVAATDTQYF	TGTGCCAGCAGTATCGGGGTTGCGGCCACAGATACGCAGTATTTT
TRBV20-1	TRBJ2-7	12	TRBD2	CSAREVAYEQYF	TGCAGTGCCCGGGAGGTAGCCTACGAGCAGTACTTC
TRBV6-5	TRBJ1-1	15	-	CASSYRGIKNTEAFF	TGTGCCAGCAGTTACAGGGGAATAAAGAACACTGAAGCTTTCTTT
TRBV12-3/TRBV12-4	TRBJ2-7	14	-	CASSTGWGSYEQYF	TGTGCCAGCAGTACAGGGTGGGGCTCCTACGAGCAGTACTTC
TRBV6-1	TRBJ2-3	18	TRBD2	CASSPLTSGGLSTDTQYF	TGTGCCAGCAGTCCGCTGACTAGCGGGGGATTGAGCACAGATACGCAGTATTTT
TRBV25-1	TRBJ1-2	14	TRBD1	CASSGYRGDYGYTF	TGTGCCAGCAGTGGTTACAGGGGCGACTATGGCTACACCTTC
TRBV4-1	TRBJ2-3	18	-	CASSQLPPGTPRGDTQYF	TGCGCCAGCAGCCAACTCCCCCCCGGGACTCCTAGGGGAGATACGCAGTATTTT
TRBV7-6	TRBJ1-2	15	TRBD1	CASSVGAGGLGGYTF	TGTGCCAGCAGCGTAGGTGCAGGGGGCCTGGGTGGCTACACCTTC
TRBV11-1	TRBJ2-5	14	-	CASKSSGSSETQYF	TGTGCCAGCAAATCCTCCGGCAGTTCCGAGACCCAGTACTTC